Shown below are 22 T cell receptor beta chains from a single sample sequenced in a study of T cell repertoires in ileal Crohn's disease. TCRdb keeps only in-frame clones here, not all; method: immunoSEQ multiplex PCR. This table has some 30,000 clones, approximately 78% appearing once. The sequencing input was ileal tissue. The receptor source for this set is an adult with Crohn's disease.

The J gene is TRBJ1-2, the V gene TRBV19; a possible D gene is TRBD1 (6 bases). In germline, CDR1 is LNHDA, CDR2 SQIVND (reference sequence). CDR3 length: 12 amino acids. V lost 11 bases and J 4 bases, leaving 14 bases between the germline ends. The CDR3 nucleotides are TGTGCCGGGACACTCGTCGTCTATGGCTACACCTTC. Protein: CAGTLVVYGYTF.

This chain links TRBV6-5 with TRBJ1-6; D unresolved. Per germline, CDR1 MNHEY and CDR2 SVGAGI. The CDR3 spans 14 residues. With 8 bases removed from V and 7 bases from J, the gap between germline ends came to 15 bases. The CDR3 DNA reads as TGTGCCAGCCTGCCCTTGGGCAAGAATTCACCCCTCCACTTT. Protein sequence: CASLPLGKNSPLHF.

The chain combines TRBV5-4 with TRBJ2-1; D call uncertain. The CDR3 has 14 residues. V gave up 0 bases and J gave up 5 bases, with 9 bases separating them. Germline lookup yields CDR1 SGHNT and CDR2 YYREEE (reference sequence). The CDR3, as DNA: TGTGCCAGCAGCTTGGTACAGCCTAACAATGAGCAGTTCTTC. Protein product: CASSLVQPNNEQFF.

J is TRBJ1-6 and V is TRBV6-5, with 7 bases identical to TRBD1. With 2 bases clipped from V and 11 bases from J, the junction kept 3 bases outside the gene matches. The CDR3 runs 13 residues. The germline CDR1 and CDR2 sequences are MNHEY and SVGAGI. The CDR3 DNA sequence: TGTGCCAGCAGTTACAGGGGGCGGACACCCCTCCACTTT. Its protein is CASSYRGRTPLHF.

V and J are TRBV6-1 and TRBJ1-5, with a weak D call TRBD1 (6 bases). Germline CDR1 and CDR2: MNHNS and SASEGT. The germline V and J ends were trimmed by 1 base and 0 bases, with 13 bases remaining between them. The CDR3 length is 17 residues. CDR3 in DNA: TGTGCCAGCAGTGAAGTTCTCCGGGACATTAGCAATCAGCCCCAGCATTTT. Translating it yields CASSEVLRDISNQPQHF.

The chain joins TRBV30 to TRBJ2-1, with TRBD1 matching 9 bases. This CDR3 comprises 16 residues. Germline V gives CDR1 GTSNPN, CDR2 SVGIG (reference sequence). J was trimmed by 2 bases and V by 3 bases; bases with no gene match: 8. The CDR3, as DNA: TGTGCCTGGAGAGGGTTAGGGACAGGGCCCTACAATGAGCAGTTCTTC. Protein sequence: CAWRGLGTGPYNEQFF.

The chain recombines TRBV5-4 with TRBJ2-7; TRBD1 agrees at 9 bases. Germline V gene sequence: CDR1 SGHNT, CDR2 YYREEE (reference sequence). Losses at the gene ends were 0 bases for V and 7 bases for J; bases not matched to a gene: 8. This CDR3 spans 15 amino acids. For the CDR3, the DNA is TGTGCCAGCAGCTTGGGGGGACAGGGATTGCTTGAGCAGTACTTC. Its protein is CASSLGGQGLLEQYF.

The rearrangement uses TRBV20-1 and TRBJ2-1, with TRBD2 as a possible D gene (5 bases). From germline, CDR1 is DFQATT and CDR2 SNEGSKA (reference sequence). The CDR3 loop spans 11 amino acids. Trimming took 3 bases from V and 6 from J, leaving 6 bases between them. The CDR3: CSASRGNEQFF. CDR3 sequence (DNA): TGCAGTGCTAGCCGGGGCAATGAGCAGTTCTTC.

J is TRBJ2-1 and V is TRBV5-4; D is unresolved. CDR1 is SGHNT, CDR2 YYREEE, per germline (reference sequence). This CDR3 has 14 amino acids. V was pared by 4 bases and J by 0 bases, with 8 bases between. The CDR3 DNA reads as TGTGCCAGCAGCCCGGGTTCCTCCTACAATGAGCAGTTCTTC. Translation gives CASSPGSSYNEQFF. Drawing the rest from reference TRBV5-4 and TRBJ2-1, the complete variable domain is ETGVTQSPTHLIKTRGQQVTLRCSSQSGHNTVSWYQQALGQGPQFIFQYYREEENGRGNFPPRFSGLQFPNYSSELNVNALELDDSALYLCASSPGSSYNEQFFGPGTRLTVL.

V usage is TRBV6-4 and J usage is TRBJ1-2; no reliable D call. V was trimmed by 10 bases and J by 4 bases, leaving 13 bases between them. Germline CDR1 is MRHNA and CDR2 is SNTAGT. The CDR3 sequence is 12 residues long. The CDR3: CATRGGGYGYTF. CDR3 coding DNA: TGTGCCACCAGAGGCGGTGGCTATGGCTACACCTTC.

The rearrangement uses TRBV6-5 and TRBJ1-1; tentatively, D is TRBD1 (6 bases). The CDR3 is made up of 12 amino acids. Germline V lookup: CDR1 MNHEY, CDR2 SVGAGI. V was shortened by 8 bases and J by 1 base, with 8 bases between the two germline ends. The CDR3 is CASEGGNTEAFF. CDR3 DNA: TGTGCCAGCGAAGGGGGGAACACTGAAGCTTTCTTT.

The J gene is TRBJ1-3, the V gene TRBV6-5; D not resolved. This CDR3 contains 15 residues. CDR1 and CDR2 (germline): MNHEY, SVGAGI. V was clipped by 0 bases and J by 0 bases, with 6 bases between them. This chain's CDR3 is CASSYSPDSGNTIYF. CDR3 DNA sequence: TGTGCCAGCAGTTACTCGCCAGACTCTGGAAACACCATATATTTT.

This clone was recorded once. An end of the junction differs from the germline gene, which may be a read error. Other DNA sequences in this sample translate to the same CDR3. The CDR3 loop is CASSIQGASPLHF. CDR3 in DNA: TGTGCCAGTAGTATACAGGGGGCTTCACCCCTCCATTTT. The rearrangement joins TRBV19 to TRBJ1-6, with 8 nucleotides matching TRBD1. The germline V gene encodes CDR1 LNHDA and CDR2 SQIVND (reference sequence). This CDR3 is built from 13 residues. The variable domain in full, completed from reference TRBV19 and TRBJ1-6, reads DGGITQSPKYLFRKEGQNVTLSCEQNLNHDAMYWYRQDPGQGLRLIYYSQIVNDFQKGDIAEGYSVSREKKESFPLTVTSAQKNPTAFYLCASSIQGASPLHFGNGTRLTVT.

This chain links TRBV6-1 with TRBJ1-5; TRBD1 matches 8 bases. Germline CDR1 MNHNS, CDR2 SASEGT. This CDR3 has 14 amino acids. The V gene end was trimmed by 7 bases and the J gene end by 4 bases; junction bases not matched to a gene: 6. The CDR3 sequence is CASMYRTGNQPQHF. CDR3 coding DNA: TGTGCCAGCATGTACCGGACAGGGAATCAGCCCCAGCATTTT.

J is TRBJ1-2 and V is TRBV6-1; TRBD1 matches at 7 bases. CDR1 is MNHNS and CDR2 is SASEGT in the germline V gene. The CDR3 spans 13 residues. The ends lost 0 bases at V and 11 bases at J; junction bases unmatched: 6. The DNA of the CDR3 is TGTGCCAGCAGTGAAGCACCAGGGGGGCTTTACACCTTC. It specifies CASSEAPGGLYTF.

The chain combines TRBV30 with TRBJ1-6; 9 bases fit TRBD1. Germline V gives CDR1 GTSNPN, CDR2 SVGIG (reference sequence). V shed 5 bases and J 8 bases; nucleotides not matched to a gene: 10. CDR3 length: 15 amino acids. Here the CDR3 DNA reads TGTGCCTGGGCCCTAGAGGGGACAGGGTATTCACCCCTCCACTTT. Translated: CAWALEGTGYSPLHF.

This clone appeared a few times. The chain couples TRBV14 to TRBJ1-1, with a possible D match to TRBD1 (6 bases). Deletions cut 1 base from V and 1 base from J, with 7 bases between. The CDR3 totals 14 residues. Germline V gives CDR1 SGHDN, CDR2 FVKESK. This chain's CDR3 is CASSQVQGNTEAFF. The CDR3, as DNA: TGTGCCAGCAGCCAAGTACAGGGGAACACTGAAGCTTTCTTT.

CDR3 bases: TGTGCCAGCAGAATGACAGGGAAAGATACGCAGTATTTT. This sequence encodes CASRMTGKDTQYF. V and J are TRBV6-5 and TRBJ2-3; 7 bases fit TRBD1. CDR3 length: 13 amino acids. The junction had 5 bases not matched to a gene; V was cut back by 6 bases and J by 5 bases. Germline CDR1 MNHEY, CDR2 SVGAGI.

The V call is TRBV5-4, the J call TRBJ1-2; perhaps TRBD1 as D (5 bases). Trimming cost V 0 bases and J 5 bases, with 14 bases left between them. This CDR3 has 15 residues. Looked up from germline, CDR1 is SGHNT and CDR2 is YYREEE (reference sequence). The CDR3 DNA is TGTGCCAGCAGCTTGGCCACCGGGGGGGGGTATGGCTACACCTTC. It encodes CASSLATGGGYGYTF.

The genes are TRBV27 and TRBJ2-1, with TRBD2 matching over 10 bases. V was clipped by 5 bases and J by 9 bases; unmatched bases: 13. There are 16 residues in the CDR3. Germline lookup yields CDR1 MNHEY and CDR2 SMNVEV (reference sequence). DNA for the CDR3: TGTGCCAGCAGTCAAAAACCTAGCGGGGGCCGGGGTGAGCAGTTCTTC. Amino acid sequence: CASSQKPSGGRGEQFF.

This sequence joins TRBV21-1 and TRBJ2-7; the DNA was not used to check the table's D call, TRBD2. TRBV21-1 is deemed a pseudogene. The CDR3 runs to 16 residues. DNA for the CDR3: TGTGCCAGCAGCAAAGTGGGAGGGCAGGGGAACTACGAGCAGTACTTC. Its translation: CASSKVGGQGNYEQYF.

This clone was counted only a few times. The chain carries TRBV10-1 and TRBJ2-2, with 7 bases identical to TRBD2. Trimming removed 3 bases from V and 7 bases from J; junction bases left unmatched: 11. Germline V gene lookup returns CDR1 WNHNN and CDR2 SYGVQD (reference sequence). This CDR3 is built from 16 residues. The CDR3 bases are TGCGCCAGCAGTGAATCGGAAGCGGGGAAGATCGGGGAGCTGTTTTTT. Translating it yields CASSESEAGKIGELFF.